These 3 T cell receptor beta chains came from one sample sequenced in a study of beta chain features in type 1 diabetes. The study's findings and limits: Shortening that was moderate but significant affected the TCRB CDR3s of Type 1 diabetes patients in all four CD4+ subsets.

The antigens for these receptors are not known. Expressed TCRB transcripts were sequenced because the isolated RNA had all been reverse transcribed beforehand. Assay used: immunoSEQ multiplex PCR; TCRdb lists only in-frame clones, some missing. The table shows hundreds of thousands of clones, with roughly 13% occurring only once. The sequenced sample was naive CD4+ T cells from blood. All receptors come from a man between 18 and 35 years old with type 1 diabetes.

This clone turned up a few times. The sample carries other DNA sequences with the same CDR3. Here the CDR3 reads CAWSGQGNEKLFF. The CDR3 nucleotides are TGTGCCTGGAGTGGGCAGGGAAATGAAAAACTGTTTTTT. The V and J genes are TRBV30 and TRBJ1-4, with D perhaps matching TRBD1 (5 bases). Trimming cost V 1 base and J 5 bases, with 8 bases left between them. The CDR3 runs 13 residues. From germline, CDR1 is GTSNPN and CDR2 SVGIG (reference sequence). Full variable domain (outside the CDR3, taken from reference TRBV30 and TRBJ1-4): SQTIHQWPATLVQPVGSPLSLECTVEGTSNPNLYWYRQAAGRGLQLLFYSVGIGQISSEVPQNLSASRPQDRQFILSSKKLLLSDSGFYLCAWSGQGNEKLFFGSGTQLSVL.

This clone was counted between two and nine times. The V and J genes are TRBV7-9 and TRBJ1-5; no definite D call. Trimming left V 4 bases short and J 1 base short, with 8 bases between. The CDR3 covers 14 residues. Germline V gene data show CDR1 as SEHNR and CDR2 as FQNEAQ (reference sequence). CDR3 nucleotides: TGTGCCAGCAGCTCGAGCCCGAGCAATCAGCCCCAGCATTTT. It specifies CASSSSPSNQPQHF.

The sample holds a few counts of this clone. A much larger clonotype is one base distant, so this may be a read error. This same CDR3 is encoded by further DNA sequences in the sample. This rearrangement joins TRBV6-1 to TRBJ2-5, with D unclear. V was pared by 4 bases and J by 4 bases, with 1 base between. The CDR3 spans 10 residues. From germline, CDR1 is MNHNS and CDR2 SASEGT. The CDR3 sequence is CASSVETQYF. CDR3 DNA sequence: TGTGCCAGCAGTGTAGAGACCCAGTACTTC.